Each of the 17 T cell receptor beta chains below was sequenced from the same sample in a study of T cells in localized non-small cell lung cancer. Data came from immunoSEQ multiplex PCR; TCRdb stores just in-frame clones and leaves some out. The sample carries about 52,000 clones, around three quarters recorded once. Sequences were derived from PBMCs, sampled before any cancer treatment. These receptors originate from a woman aged 40 to 75 with stage II lung adenocarcinoma.

The chain carries TRBV14 and TRBJ2-3; no clear D gene. V lost 3 bases and J 1 base, leaving 14 bases between the germline ends. The CDR3 runs 16 residues. From germline, CDR1 is SGHDN and CDR2 FVKESK. The CDR3 nucleotides are TGTGCCAGCAGCCACAGACTCCTTGCGGGCACAGATACGCAGTATTTT. It is translated as CASSHRLLAGTDTQYF.

CDR3 in DNA: TGTGCCAGCCCCCCTCCGGGACTTAAGGTGGGGATGAACACTGAAGCTTTCTTT. This gives the protein CASPPPGLKVGMNTEAFF. The chain employs TRBV5-4 and TRBJ1-1, with D perhaps matching TRBD1 (5 bases). The CDR3 spans 18 residues. Trimming left V 7 bases short and J 0 bases short, with 25 bases between. The V gene's germline CDR1 is SGHNT and CDR2 YYREEE (reference sequence).

There are a few counts of this clone. This sequence joins TRBV7-9 and TRBJ2-1, with 8 bases aligning to TRBD2. This CDR3 has 17 residues. The germline gives CDR1 SEHNR, CDR2 FQNEAQ (reference sequence). V was clipped by 1 base and J by 6 bases; unmatched bases: 11. CDR3: CASSLGRVAGQFNEQFF. Written as DNA, the CDR3 is TGTGCCAGCAGCTTAGGAAGGGTAGCGGGACAATTCAATGAGCAGTTCTTC.

This clone was seen just once. The chain carries TRBV5-1 and TRBJ2-7; D is possibly TRBD2 (7 bases). The CDR3 runs 15 residues. The germline gives CDR1 SGHRS, CDR2 YFSETQ. V was cut by 4 bases and J by 4 bases, with 18 bases left in between. The CDR3 region is CASSIKGGALYEQYF. In DNA, the CDR3 is TGCGCCAGCAGCATCAAGGGGGGGGCCCTTTACGAGCAGTACTTC. The full variable domain, rest sourced from reference TRBV5-1 and TRBJ2-7, is KAGVTQTPRYLIKTRGQQVTLSCSPISGHRSVSWYQQTPGQGLQFLFEYFSETQRNKGNFPGRFSGRQFSNSRSEMNVSTLELGDSALYLCASSIKGGALYEQYFGPGTRLTVT.

V and J are TRBV7-9 and TRBJ2-3; 10 nucleotides line up with TRBD1. V lost 5 bases, J lost 2 bases, and 13 bases stayed unmatched. The CDR3 sequence is 18 residues long. Germline V gives CDR1 SEHNR, CDR2 FQNEAQ (reference sequence). CDR3 residues: CASSPRGGTGEATDTQYF. The CDR3 DNA is TGTGCCAGCAGCCCACGGGGCGGGACAGGGGAAGCCACAGATACGCAGTATTTT. The complete variable domain, with remaining parts taken from reference TRBV7-9 and TRBJ2-3, reads DTGVSQNPRHKITKRGQNVTFRCDPISEHNRLYWYRQTLGQGPEFLTYFQNEAQLEKSRLLSDRFSAERPKGSFSTLEIQRTEQGDSAMYLCASSPRGGTGEATDTQYFGPGTRLTVL.

This clone showed up just a few times. This rearrangement joins TRBV2 to TRBJ2-4; D is ambiguous. Germline loops: CDR1 SNHLY, CDR2 FYNNEI. The CDR3 spans 12 residues. The V and J ends lost 7 bases and 7 bases respectively, with 11 bases between them. The CDR3 reads CASKPGRNIQYF. The CDR3 nucleotides are TGTGCCAGCAAGCCAGGAAGGAACATTCAGTACTTC. The whole variable domain, remainder taken from reference TRBV2 and TRBJ2-4, is EPEVTQTPSHQVTQMGQEVILRCVPISNHLYFYWYRQILGQKVEFLVSFYNNEISEKSEIFDDQFSVERPDGSNFTLKIRSTKLEDSAMYFCASKPGRNIQYFGAGTRLSVL.

This rearrangement joins TRBV7-9 to TRBJ1-1; no definite D call. In germline, CDR1 is SEHNR, CDR2 FQNEAQ (reference sequence). The V gene lost 5 bases and the J gene lost 4 bases, with 8 bases spanning the gap. This CDR3 is 12 amino acids long. CDR3 amino acids: CASSPTGTEAFF. In DNA form, the CDR3 reads TGTGCCAGCAGCCCCACCGGCACTGAAGCTTTCTTT.

The chain uses TRBV19 and TRBJ1-2; tentatively, D is TRBD1 (5 bases). Germline CDR1 and CDR2: LNHDA and SQIVND (reference sequence). The V end was cut by 8 bases, the J end by 4 bases, with 17 bases between. The CDR3 is 14 residues long. CDR3 sequence reads: CASYLGPGPYGYTF. CDR3 in DNA: TGTGCCAGTTACTTGGGACCGGGGCCCTATGGCTACACCTTC.

This chain links TRBV10-3 with TRBJ2-7, with 9 bases fitting TRBD1. CDR3 length equals 12 residues. Trimming removed 4 bases from V and 5 bases from J; junction bases left unmatched: 0. The germline V gene encodes CDR1 ENHRY and CDR2 SYGVKD. Here the CDR3 reads CAISGTGDEQYF. The CDR3 DNA is TGTGCCATCAGTGGGACAGGGGACGAGCAGTACTTC.

The genes are TRBV9 and TRBJ2-3; weak D call: TRBD1 (5 bases). Trimming removed 0 bases at V and 4 bases at J, with 12 bases between. CDR1 and CDR2 from the germline V gene are SGDLS and YYNGEE. CDR3 length equals 15 residues. This CDR3 reads CASSVEGRDADTQYF. The DNA of the CDR3 is TGTGCCAGCAGCGTAGAGGGGCGTGATGCAGATACGCAGTATTTT.

V and J are TRBV19 and TRBJ2-1; 7 bases line up with TRBD2. The CDR3 spans 16 residues. After removal of 7 bases from V and 5 bases from J, the junction contained 14 bases not matched to a gene. Germline loops: CDR1 LNHDA, CDR2 SQIVND (reference sequence). This CDR3 reads CASIGRIGAGDNEQFF. CDR3 nucleotides: TGTGCCAGTATAGGTCGGATAGGGGCGGGGGACAATGAGCAGTTCTTC.

This sequence joins TRBV6-6 and TRBJ1-1, with a possible D match to TRBD1 (5 bases). Deletions cut 4 bases from V and 7 bases from J, with 19 bases between. Per germline, CDR1 MNHNY and CDR2 SVGAGI (reference sequence). The CDR3 runs 15 residues. CDR3 coding DNA: TGTGCCAGCAGTTCCCCCCGGGGGAATTTCCTTGAAGCTTTCTTT. Amino acid sequence: CASSSPRGNFLEAFF.

The chain couples TRBV18 to TRBJ1-1; no reliable D call. This CDR3 is 15 amino acids long. Trimming took off 6 bases at V and 1 base at J, with 15 bases between the two ends. CDR1 is KGHSH and CDR2 is LQKENI in the germline V gene. The CDR3: CASSNEDQPNTEAFF. Written as DNA, the CDR3 is TGTGCCAGCTCCAACGAGGACCAACCGAACACTGAAGCTTTCTTT.

V is TRBV28 and J is TRBJ1-2; D is undetermined. Germline V gives CDR1 MDHEN, CDR2 SYDVKM. This CDR3 is 14 amino acids long. V dropped 1 base and J dropped 7 bases, with 13 bases sitting between them. The CDR3 coding sequence is TGTGCCAGCAGTTTATACGAGGGATTGGGTGGCTACACCTTC. This encodes CASSLYEGLGGYTF.

By sample fraction, this clone is medium-sized. V usage is TRBV5-4 and J usage is TRBJ1-1, with 8 bases lining up with TRBD1. With V trimmed by 7 bases and J by 5 bases, 7 bases remained unmatched. CDR3 length equals 13 residues. Germline CDR1 SGHNT, CDR2 YYREEE (reference sequence). The CDR3 region has the DNA TGTGCCAGCTCTGGGGGACAGGTAACTGAAGCTTTCTTT. Amino acid sequence: CASSGGQVTEAFF.

The gene calls are TRBV27 and TRBJ1-5, with 9 nucleotides matching TRBD1. Trimming at V came to 5 bases and at J to 6 bases, leaving 8 bases not matched to a gene. This CDR3 comprises 15 residues. Germline loops: CDR1 MNHEY, CDR2 SMNVEV (reference sequence). The CDR3 region has the DNA TGTGCCAGCAGTCGCCAGACAGGGGGAATTCAGCCCCAGCATTTT. Its protein is CASSRQTGGIQPQHF.

The chain has TRBV5-4 and TRBJ2-1; 7 nucleotides align to TRBD2. The V segment lost 0 bases and the J segment 1 base; nucleotides outside the gene matches: 4. The germline V gene encodes CDR1 SGHNT and CDR2 YYREEE (reference sequence). This CDR3 is built from 16 residues. The CDR3 DNA sequence: TGTGCCAGCAGCTTGGGGACTAGTCTGTCCTACAATGAGCAGTTCTTC. Its translation is CASSLGTSLSYNEQFF.